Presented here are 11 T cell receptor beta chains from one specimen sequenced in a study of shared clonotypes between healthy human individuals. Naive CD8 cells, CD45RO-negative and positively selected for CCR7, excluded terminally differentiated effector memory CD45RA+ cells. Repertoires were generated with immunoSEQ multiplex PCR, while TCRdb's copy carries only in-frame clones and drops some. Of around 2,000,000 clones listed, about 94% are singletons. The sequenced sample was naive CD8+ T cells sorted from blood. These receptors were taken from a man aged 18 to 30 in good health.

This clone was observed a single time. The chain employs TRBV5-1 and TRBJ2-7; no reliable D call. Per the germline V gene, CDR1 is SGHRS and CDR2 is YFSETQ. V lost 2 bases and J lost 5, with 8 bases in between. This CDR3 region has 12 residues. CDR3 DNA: TGCGCCAGCAGCTTTGGAACAGACGAGCAGTACTTC. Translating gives CASSFGTDEQYF.

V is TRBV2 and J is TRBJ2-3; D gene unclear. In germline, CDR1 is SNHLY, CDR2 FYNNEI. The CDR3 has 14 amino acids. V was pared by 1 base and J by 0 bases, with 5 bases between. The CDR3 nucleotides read TGTGCCAGCAGTGAAGGGCTTAGCACAGATACGCAGTATTTT. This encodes CASSEGLSTDTQYF.

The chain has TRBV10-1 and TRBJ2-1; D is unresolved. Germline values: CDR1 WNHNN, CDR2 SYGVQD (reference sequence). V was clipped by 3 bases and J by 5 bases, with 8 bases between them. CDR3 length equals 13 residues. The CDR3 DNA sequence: TGCGCCAGCAGTGACTACACTAACAATGAGCAGTTCTTC. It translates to CASSDYTNNEQFF.

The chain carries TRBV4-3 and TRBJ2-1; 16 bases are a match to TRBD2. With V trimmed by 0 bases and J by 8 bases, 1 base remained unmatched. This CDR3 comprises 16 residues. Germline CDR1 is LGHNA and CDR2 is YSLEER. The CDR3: CASSQDGTSGRDEQFF. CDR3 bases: TGCGCCAGCAGCCAAGATGGGACTAGCGGGAGGGATGAGCAGTTCTTC.

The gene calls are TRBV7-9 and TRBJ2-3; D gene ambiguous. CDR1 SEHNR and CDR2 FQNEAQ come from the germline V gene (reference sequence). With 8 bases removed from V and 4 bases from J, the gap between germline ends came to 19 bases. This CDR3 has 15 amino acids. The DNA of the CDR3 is TGTGCCAGCCGCCCGTTTAGGGATCTGGCAGATACGCAGTATTTT. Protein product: CASRPFRDLADTQYF.

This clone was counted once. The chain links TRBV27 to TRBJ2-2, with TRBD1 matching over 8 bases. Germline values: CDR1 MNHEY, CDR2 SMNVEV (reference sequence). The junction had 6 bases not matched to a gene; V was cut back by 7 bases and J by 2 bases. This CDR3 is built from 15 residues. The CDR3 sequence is CASTGQGKNTGELFF. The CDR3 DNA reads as TGTGCCAGCACCGGACAGGGAAAAAACACCGGGGAGCTGTTTTTT.

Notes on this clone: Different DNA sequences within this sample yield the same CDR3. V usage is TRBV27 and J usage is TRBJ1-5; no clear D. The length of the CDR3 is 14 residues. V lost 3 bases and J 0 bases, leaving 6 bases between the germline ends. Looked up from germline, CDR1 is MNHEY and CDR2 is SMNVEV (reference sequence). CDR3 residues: CASSLGSSNQPQHF. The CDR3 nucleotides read TGTGCCAGCAGTTTGGGAAGTAGCAATCAGCCCCAGCATTTT.

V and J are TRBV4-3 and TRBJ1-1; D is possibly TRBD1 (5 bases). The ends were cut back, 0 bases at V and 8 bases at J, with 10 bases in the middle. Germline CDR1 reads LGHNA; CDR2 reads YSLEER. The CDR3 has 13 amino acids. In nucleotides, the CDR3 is TGCGCCAGCAGCCAAGACGGGGGTCCCGAAGCTTTCTTT. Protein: CASSQDGGPEAFF.

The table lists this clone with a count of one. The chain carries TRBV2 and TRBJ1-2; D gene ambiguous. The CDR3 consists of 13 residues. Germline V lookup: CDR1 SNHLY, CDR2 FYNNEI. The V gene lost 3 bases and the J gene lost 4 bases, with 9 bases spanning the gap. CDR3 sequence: CASSDGLSYGYTF. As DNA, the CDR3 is TGTGCCAGCAGTGATGGACTATCCTATGGCTACACCTTC.

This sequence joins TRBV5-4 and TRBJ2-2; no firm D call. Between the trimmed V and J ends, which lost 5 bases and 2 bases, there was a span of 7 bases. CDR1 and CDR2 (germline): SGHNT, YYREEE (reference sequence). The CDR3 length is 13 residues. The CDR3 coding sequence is TGTGCCAGCAGGGAGCTTAACACCGGGGAGCTGTTTTTT. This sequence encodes CASRELNTGELFF.

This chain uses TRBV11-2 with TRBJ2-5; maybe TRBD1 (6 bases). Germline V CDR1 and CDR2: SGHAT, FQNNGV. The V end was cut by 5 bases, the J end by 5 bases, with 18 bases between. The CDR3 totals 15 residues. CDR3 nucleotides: TGTGCCAGCAGCGAGGGTCAGGGACATGCGGAGACCCAGTACTTC. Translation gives CASSEGQGHAETQYF. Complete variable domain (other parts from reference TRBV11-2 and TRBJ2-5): EAGVAQSPRYKIIEKRQSVAFWCNPISGHATLYWYQQILGQGPKLLIQFQNNGVVDDSQLPKDRFSAERLKGVDSTLKIQPAKLEDSAVYLCASSEGQGHAETQYFGPGTRLLVL.